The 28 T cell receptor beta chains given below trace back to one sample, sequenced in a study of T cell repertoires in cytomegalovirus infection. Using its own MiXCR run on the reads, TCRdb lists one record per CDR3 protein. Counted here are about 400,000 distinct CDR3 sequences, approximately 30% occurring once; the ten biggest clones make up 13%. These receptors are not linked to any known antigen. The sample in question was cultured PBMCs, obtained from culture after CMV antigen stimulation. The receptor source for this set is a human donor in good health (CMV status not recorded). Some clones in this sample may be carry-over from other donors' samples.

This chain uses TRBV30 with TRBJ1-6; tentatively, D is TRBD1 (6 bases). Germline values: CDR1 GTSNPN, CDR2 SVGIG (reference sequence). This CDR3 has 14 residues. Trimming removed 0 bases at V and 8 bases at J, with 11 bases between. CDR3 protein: CAWSVGARDSPLHF. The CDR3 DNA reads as TGTGCCTGGAGTGTGGGGGCCAGGGATTCACCCCTCCACTTT. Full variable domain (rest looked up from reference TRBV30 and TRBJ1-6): SQTIHQWPATLVQPVGSPLSLECTVEGTSNPNLYWYRQAAGRGLQLLFYSVGIGQISSEVPQNLSASRPQDRQFILSSKKLLLSDSGFYLCAWSVGARDSPLHFGNGTRLTVT.

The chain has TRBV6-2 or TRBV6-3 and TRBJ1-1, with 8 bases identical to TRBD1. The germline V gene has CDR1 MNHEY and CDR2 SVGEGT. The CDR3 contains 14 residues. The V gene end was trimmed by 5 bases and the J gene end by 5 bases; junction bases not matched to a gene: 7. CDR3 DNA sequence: TGTGCCAGCAGTCTCAGGGGGCTGAGGACTGAAGCTTTCTTT. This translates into CASSLRGLRTEAFF.

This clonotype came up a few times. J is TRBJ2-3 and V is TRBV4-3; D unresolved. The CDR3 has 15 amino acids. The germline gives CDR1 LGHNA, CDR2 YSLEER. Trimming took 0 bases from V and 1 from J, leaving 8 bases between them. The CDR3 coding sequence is TGCGCCAGCAGCCAAGATCCCGGCGGCACAGATACGCAGTATTTT. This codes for CASSQDPGGTDTQYF.

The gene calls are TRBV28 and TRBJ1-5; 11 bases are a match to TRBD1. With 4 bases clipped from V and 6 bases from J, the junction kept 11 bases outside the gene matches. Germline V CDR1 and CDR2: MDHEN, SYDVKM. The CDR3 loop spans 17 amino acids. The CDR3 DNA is TGTGCCAGCAGTTACCCCGCCGGACAGGGGGCCGGTCAGCCCCAGCATTTT. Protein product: CASSYPAGQGAGQPQHF. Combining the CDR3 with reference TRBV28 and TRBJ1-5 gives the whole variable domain DVKVTQSSRYLVKRTGEKVFLECVQDMDHENMFWYRQDPGLGLRLIYFSYDVKMKEKGDIPEGYSVSREKKERFSLILESASTNQTSMYLCASSYPAGQGAGQPQHFGDGTRLSIL.

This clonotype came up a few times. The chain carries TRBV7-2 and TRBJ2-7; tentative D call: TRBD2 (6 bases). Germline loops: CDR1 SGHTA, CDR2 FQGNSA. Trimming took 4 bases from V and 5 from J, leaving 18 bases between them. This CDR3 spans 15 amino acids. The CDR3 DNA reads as TGTGCCAGCAGCTCCGGGATGACTAGGTTTGACGAGCAGTACTTC. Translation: CASSSGMTRFDEQYF. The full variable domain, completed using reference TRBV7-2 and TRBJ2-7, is GAGVSQSPSNKVTEKGKDVELRCDPISGHTALYWYRQSLGQGLEFLIYFQGNSAPDKSGLPSDRFSAERTGGSVSTLTIQRTQQEDSAVYLCASSSGMTRFDEQYFGPGTRLTVT.

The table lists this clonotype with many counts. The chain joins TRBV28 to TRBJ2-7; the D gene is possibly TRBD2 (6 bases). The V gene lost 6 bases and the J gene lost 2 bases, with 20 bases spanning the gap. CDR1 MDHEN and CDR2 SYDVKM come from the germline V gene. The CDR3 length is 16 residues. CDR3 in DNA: TGTGCCAGCAGGAGGAGGGGTAGCGGAATACCCTACGAGCAGTACTTC. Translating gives CASRRRGSGIPYEQYF.

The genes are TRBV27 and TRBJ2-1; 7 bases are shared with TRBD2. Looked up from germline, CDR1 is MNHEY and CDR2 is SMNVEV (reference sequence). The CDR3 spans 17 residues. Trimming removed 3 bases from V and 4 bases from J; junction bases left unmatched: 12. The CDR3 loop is CASSFSLARDIYNEQFF. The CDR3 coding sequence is TGTGCCAGCAGTTTCTCACTAGCGCGAGACATTTACAATGAGCAGTTCTTC.

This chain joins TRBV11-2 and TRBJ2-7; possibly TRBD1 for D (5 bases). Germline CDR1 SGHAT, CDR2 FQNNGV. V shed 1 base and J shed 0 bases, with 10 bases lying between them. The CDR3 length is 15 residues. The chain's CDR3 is CASSLAQDSSYEQYV. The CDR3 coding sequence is TGTGCCAGCAGCTTAGCACAGGATAGCTCCTACGAGCAGTACGTC.

As DNA, the CDR3 is TGTGCCTGGAGTCCGAACATTGCTGGGATTGACTATGGCTACACCTTC. The encoded protein is CAWSPNIAGIDYGYTF. V and J are TRBV30 and TRBJ1-2; D remains ambiguous. V was trimmed by 2 bases and J by 3 bases, leaving 19 bases between them. This CDR3 region has 16 residues. The germline V gene encodes CDR1 GTSNPN and CDR2 SVGIG (reference sequence).

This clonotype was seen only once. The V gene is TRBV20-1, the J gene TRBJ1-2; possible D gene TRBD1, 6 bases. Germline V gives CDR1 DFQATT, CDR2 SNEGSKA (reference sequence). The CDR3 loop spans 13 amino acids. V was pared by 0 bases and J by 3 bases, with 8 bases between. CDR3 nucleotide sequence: TGCAGTGCTAGAGACCAGGGGCACTATGGCTACACCTTC. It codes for CSARDQGHYGYTF.

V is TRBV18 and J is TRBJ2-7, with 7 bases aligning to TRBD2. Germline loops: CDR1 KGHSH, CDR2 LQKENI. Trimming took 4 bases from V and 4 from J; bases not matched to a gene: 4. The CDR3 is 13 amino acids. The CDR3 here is CASSLLARYEQYF. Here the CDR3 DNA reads TGTGCCAGCTCACTACTAGCGAGGTACGAGCAGTACTTC. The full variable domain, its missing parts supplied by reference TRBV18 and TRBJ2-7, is NAGVMQNPRHLVRRRGQEARLRCSPMKGHSHVYWYRQLPEEGLKFMVYLQKENIIDESGMPKERFSAEFPKEGPSILRIQQVVRGDSAAYFCASSLLARYEQYFGPGTRLTVT.

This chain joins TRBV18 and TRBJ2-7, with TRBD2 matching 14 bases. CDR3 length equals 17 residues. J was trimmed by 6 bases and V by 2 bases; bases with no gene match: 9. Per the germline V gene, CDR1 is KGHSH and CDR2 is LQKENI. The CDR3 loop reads CASSPSPGLAGEGEQYF. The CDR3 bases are TGTGCCAGCTCACCATCTCCGGGACTAGCGGGAGAGGGCGAGCAGTACTTC.

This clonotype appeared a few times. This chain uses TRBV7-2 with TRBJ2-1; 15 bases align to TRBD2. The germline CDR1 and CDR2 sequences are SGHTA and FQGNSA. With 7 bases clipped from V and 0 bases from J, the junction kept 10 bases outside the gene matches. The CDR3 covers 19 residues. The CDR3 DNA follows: TGTGCCAGCAAGCCCTACGGGACTAGCGGGAGGAGCTCCTACAATGAGCAGTTCTTC. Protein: CASKPYGTSGRSSYNEQFF.

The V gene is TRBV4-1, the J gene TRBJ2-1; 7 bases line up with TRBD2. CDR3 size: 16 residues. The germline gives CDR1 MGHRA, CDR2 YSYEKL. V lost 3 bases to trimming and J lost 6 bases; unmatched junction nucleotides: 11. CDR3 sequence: CASSHPGLVRGNEQFF. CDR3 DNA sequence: TGCGCCAGCAGCCATCCCGGACTAGTTCGGGGCAATGAGCAGTTCTTC.

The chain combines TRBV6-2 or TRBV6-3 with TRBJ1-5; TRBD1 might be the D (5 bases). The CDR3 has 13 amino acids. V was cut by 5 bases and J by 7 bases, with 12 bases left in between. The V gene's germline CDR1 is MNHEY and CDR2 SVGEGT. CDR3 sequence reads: CASSQDIWQPQHF. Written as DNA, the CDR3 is TGTGCCAGCAGTCAGGACATCTGGCAGCCCCAGCATTTT.

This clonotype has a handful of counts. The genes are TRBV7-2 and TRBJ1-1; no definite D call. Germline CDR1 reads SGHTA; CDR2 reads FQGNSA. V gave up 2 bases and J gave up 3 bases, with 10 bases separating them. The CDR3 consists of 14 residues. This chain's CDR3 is CASSLIFGHTEAFF. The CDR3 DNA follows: TGTGCCAGCAGCTTAATCTTTGGCCACACTGAAGCTTTCTTT.

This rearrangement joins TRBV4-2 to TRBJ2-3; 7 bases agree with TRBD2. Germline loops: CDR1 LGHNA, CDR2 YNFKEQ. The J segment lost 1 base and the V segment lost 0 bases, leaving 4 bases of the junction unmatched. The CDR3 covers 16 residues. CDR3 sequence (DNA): TGTGCCAGCAGCCAAGATCGGGGGGTCGGCACAGATACGCAGTATTTT. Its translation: CASSQDRGVGTDTQYF.

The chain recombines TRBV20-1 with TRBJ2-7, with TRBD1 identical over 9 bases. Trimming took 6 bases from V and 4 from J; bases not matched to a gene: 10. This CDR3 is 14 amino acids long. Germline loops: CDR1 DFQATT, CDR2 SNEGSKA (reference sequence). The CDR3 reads CSAPTGTGWYEQYF. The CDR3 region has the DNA TGCAGTGCGCCGACCGGGACAGGGTGGTACGAGCAGTACTTC.

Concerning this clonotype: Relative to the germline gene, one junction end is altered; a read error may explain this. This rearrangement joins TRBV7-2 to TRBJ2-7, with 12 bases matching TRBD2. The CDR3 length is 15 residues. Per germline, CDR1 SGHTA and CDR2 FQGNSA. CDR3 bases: TGTGCCAGCAGCGAGACTAGCGGGAGTTCCTACGGGCAGTACTTC. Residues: CASSETSGSSYGQYF.

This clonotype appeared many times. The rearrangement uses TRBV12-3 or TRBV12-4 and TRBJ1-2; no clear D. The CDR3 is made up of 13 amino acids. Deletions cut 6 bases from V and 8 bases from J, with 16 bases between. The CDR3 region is CASSPMGLKGYTF. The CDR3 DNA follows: TGTGCCAGCAGCCCCATGGGGTTGAAAGGCTACACCTTC.

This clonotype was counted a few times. CDR3 loop: CASSPTWTSQRNTEAFF. In DNA form, the CDR3 reads TGTGCCAGCAGTCCCACTTGGACATCCCAAAGGAACACTGAAGCTTTCTTT. The chain has TRBV6-1 and TRBJ1-1; weak D call: TRBD1 (5 bases). Germline CDR1 is MNHNS and CDR2 is SASEGT. Trimming stripped 5 bases from V and 1 base from J, with 20 bases between. The CDR3 consists of 17 residues.

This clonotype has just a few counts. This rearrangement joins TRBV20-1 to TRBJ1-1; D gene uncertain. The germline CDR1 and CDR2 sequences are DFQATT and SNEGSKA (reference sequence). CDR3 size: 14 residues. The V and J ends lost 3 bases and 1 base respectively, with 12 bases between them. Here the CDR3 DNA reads TGCAGTGCTAGGAGTTGGCAGTCGAACACTGAAGCTTTCTTT. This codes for CSARSWQSNTEAFF.

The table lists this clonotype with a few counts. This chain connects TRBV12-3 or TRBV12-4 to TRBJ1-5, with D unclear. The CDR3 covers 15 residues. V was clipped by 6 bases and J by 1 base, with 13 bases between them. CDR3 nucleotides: TGTGCCAGCAGCACCGAAGAATGGAGCAATCAGCCCCAGCATTTT. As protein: CASSTEEWSNQPQHF.

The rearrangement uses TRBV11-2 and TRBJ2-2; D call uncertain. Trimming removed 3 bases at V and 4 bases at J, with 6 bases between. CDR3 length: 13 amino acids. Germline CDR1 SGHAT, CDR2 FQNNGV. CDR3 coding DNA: TGTGCCAGCAGCTTTATAGGCACCGGGGAGCTGTTTTTT. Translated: CASSFIGTGELFF.

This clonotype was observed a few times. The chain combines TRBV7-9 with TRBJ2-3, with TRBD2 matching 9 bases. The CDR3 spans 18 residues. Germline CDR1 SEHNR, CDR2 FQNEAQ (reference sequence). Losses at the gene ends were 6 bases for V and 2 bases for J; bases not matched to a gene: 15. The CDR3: CASRPRISGRADTDTQYF. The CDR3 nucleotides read TGTGCCAGCAGGCCTCGCATTAGCGGGAGAGCCGACACAGATACGCAGTATTTT.

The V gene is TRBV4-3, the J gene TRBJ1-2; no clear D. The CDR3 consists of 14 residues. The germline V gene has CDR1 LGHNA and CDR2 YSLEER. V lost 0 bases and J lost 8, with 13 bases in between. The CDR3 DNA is TGCGCCAGCAGCCAAGATTACCCGAGTGGGGGCTACACCTTC. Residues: CASSQDYPSGGYTF.

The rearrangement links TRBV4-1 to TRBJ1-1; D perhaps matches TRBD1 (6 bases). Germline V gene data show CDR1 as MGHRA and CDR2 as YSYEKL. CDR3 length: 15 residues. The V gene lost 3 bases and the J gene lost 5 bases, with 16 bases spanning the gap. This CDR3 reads CASSHDRTFQTEAFF. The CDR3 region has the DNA TGCGCCAGCAGCCACGACAGGACGTTTCAGACTGAAGCTTTCTTT.

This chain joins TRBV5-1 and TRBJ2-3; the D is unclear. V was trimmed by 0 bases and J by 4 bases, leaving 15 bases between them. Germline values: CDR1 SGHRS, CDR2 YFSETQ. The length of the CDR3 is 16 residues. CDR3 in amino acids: CASSLAPGRGADTQYF. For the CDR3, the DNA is TGCGCCAGCAGCTTGGCTCCGGGCCGAGGTGCAGATACGCAGTATTTT.